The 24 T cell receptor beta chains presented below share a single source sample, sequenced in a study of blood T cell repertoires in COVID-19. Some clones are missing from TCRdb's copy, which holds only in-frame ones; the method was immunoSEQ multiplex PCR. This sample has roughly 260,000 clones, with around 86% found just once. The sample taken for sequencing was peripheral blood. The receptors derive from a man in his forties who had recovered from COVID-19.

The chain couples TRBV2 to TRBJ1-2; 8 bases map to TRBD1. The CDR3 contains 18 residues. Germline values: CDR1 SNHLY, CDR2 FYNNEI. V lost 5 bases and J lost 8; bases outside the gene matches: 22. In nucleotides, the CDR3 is TGTGCCAGCAGTCTGGAGTCTTCTGGGACAGGACGTGAACGAGGCTACACCTTC. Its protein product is CASSLESSGTGRERGYTF.

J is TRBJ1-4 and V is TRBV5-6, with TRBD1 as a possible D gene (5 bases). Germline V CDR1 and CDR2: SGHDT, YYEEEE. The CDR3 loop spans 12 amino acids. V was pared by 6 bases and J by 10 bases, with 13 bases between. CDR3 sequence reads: CASNGGDGKLFF. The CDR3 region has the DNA TGTGCCAGCAACGGGGGGGATGGAAAACTGTTTTTT.

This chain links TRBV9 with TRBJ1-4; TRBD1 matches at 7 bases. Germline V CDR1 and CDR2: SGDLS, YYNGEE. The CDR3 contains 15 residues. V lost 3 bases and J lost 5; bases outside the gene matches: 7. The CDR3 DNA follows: TGTGCCAGCAGCGGAACACAGGGGCCGAATGAAAAACTGTTTTTT. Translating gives CASSGTQGPNEKLFF.

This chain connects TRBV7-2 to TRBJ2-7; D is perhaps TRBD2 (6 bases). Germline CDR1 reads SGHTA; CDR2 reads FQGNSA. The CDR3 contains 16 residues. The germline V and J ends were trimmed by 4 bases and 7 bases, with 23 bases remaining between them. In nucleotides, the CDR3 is TGTGCCAGCAGCTCCTCTCTTGGGCGGGGTTGGGGAGAGCAGTACTTC. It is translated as CASSSSLGRGWGEQYF.

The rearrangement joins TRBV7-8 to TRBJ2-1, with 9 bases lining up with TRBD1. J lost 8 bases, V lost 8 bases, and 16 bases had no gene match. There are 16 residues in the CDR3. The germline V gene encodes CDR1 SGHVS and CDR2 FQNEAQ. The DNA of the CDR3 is TGTGCCAGCTTCCCCGGTGACGGGACAGGGACCCATGAGCAGTTCTTC. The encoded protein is CASFPGDGTGTHEQFF.

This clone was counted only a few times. The CDR3 nucleotides read TGTGCCAGCAGTCGCCGGACAGGGCCATCCTACAATGAGCAGTTCTTC. Encoded protein: CASSRRTGPSYNEQFF. This chain joins TRBV27 and TRBJ2-1; 8 bases are a match to TRBD1. Germline V gives CDR1 MNHEY, CDR2 SMNVEV (reference sequence). CDR3 length: 16 amino acids. V shed 5 bases and J 1 base; nucleotides not matched to a gene: 7.

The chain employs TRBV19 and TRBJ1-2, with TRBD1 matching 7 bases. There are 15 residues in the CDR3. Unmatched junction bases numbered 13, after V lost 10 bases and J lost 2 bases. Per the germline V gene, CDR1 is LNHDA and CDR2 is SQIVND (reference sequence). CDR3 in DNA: TGTGCCACCCGGGACAGAGGAACCATAAACTATGGCTACACCTTC. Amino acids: CATRDRGTINYGYTF.

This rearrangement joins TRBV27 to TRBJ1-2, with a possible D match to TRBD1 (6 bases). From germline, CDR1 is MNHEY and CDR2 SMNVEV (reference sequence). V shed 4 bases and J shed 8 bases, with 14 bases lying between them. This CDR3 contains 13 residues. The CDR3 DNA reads TGTGCCAGCAGTTCGCTGACAGGTAACGGCTACACCTTC. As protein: CASSSLTGNGYTF.

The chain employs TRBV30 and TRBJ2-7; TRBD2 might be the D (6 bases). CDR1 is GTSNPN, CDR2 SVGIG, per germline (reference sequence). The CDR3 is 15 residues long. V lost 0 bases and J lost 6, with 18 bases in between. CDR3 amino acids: CAWSVLGGVRPEQYF. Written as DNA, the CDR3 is TGTGCCTGGAGTGTATTGGGGGGAGTTCGTCCCGAGCAGTACTTC.

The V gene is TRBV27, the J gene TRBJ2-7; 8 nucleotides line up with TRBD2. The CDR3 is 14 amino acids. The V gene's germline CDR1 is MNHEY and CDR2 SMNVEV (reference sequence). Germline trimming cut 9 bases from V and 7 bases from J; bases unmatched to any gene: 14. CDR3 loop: CASSPSGPLGEQYF. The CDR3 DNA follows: TGTGCCAGTTCCCCTAGCGGGCCCTTAGGGGAGCAGTACTTC.

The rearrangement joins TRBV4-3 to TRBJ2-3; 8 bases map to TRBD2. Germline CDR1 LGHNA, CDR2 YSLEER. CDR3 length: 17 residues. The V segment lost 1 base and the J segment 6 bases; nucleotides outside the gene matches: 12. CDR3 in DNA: TGCGCCAGCAGCCAAGGCCTGGCGGGGGGACACCGTGATACGCAGTATTTT. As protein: CASSQGLAGGHRDTQYF.

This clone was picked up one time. This chain's CDR3 is CASTLKGLAGGVAKNIQYF. The CDR3 DNA sequence: TGTGCCAGTACCCTAAAGGGACTAGCGGGAGGAGTGGCCAAAAACATTCAGTACTTC. The chain is built from TRBV19 and TRBJ2-4; TRBD2 aligns across 15 bases. This CDR3 has 19 residues. The junction had 11 bases not matched to a gene; V was cut back by 7 bases and J by 1 base. From germline, CDR1 is LNHDA and CDR2 SQIVND (reference sequence).

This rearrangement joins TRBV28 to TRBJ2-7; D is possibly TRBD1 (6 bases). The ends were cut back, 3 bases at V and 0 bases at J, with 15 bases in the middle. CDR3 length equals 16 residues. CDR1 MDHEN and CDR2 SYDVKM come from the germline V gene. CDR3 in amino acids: CASSFLGGDSSYEQYF. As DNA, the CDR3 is TGTGCCAGCAGTTTTTTAGGGGGTGACAGCTCCTACGAGCAGTACTTC.

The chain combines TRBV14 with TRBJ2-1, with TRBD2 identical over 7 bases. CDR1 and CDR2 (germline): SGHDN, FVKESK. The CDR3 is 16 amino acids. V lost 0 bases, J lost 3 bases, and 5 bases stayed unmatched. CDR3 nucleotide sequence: TGTGCCAGCAGCCAAGAAAGGCTAGCGGTCTACAATGAGCAGTTCTTC. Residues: CASSQERLAVYNEQFF.

CDR3 coding DNA: TGTGCCAGCAGCCGCTCGGACAGGATGTACACTGAAGCTTTCTTT. Its translation is CASSRSDRMYTEAFF. The rearrangement links TRBV14 to TRBJ1-1, with 7 nucleotides matching TRBD1. The CDR3 covers 15 residues. CDR1 is SGHDN, CDR2 FVKESK, per germline. The junction had 8 bases not matched to a gene; V was cut back by 4 bases and J by 3 bases. The variable domain in full, completed from reference TRBV14 and TRBJ1-1, reads EAGVTQFPSHSVIEKGQTVTLRCDPISGHDNLYWYRRVMGKEIKFLLHFVKESKQDESGMPNNRFLAERTGGTYSTLKVQPAELEDSGVYFCASSRSDRMYTEAFFGQGTRLTVV.

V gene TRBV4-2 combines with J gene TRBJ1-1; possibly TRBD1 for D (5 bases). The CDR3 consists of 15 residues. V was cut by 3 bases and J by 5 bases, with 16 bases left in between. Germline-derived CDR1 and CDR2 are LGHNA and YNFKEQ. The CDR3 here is CASSQPMGLVTEAFF. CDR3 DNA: TGTGCCAGCAGCCAGCCCATGGGGCTCGTGACTGAAGCTTTCTTT.

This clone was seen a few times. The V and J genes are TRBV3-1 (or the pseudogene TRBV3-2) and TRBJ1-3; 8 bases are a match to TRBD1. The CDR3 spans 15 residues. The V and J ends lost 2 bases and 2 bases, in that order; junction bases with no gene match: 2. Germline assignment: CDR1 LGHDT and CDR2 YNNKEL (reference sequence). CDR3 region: CASSQIQGAGNTIYF. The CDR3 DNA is TGTGCCAGCAGCCAAATACAGGGGGCTGGAAACACCATATATTTT.

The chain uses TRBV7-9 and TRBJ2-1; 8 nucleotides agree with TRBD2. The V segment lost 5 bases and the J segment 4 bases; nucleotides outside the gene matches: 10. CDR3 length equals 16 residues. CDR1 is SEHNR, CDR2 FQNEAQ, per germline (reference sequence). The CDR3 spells CASSPRTSLSYNEQFF. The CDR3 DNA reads TGTGCCAGCAGCCCCCGGACTAGCTTGTCTTACAATGAGCAGTTCTTC.

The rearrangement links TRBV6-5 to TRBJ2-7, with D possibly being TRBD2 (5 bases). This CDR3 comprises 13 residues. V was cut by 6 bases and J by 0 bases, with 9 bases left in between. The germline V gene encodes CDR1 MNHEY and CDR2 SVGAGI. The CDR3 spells CASRRGSSYEQYF. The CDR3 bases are TGTGCCAGCAGGAGAGGGAGCTCCTACGAGCAGTACTTC.

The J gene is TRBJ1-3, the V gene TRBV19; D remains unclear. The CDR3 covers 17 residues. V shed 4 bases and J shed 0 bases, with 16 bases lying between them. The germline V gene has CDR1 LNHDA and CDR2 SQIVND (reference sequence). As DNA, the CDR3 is TGTGCCAGTAGTACGCACCGGCCGACAAGCTCTGGAAACACCATATATTTT. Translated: CASSTHRPTSSGNTIYF.

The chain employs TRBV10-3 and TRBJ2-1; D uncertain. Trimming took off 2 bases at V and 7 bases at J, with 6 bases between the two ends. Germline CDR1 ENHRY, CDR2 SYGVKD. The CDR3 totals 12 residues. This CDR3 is CAISETDNEQFF. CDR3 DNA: TGTGCCATCAGTGAGACAGATAATGAGCAGTTCTTC.

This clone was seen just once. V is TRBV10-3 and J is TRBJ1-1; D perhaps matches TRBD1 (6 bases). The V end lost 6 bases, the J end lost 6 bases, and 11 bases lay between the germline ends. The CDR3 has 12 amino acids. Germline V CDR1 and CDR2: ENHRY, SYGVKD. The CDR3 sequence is CAIRGAGPEAFF. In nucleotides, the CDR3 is TGTGCCATCAGGGGGGCAGGGCCTGAAGCTTTCTTT.

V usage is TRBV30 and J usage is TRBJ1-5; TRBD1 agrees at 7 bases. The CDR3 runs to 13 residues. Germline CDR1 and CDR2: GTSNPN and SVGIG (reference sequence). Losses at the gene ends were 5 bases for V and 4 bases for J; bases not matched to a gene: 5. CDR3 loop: CAWAGRGNQPQHF. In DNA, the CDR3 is TGTGCCTGGGCGGGCAGGGGGAATCAGCCCCAGCATTTT.

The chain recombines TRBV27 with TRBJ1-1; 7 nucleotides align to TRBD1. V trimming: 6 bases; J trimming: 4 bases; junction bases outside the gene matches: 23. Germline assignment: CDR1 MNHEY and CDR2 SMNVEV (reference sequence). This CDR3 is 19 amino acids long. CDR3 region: CASSFGPPQGGGLGTEAFF. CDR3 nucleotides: TGTGCCAGCAGCTTCGGACCTCCGCAGGGGGGCGGGTTGGGCACTGAAGCTTTCTTT.